This T cell receptor (beta chain) was sequenced for a study of cytomegalovirus exposure and HLA in healthy donors. On the study more broadly: An analysis done earlier identified fewer than 140 million unique TCR beta sequences from approximately 170 million T cells.

The CDR3 consists of 16 residues. The junction had 3 bases not matched to a gene; V was cut back by 1 base and J by 0 bases. CDR1 and CDR2 from the germline V gene are MGHRA and YSYEKL. This clone was recorded a few times. In the PCR, 60 Vbeta and 13 Jbeta primers were used. Assay used: immunoSEQ multiplex PCR; TCRdb lists only in-frame clones, some missing. Of 150,000 to 200,000 clones detected, around nine tenths appear once; the ten largest clones hold 1.5% to 2%. The sample taken for sequencing was PBMCs. V gene TRBV4-1 combines with J gene TRBJ1-1; 9 bases fit TRBD1. This clonotype originated in a woman aged 18-35 years in good health and CMV-seronegative. The CDR3 coding sequence is TGCGCCAGCAGCCAAGGGACAGGGGAGATGAACACTGAAGCTTTCTTT. Protein product: CASSQGTGEMNTEAFF.